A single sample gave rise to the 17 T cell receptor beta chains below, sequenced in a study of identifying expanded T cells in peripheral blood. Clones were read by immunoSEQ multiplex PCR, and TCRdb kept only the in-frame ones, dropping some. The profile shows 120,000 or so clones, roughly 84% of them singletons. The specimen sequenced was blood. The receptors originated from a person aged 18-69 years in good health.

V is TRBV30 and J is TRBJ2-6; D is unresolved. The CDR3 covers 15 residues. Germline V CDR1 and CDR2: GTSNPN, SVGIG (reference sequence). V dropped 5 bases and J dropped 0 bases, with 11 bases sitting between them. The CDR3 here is CAWSTAYSGANVLTF. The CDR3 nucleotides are TGTGCCTGGTCAACCGCTTACTCTGGGGCCAACGTCCTGACTTTC.

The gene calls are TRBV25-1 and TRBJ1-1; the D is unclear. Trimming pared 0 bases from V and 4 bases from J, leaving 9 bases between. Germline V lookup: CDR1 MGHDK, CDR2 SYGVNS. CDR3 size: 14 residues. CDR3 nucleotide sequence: TGTGCCAGCAGTGAATATCTGGGTGTCACTGAAGCTTTCTTT. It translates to CASSEYLGVTEAFF.

In DNA form, the CDR3 reads TGTGCCAGTAGTATTACCTGGGCGGGGAGAATGAACACTGAAGCTTTCTTT. It translates to CASSITWAGRMNTEAFF. The chain has TRBV19 and TRBJ1-1; D ambiguous. Germline assignment: CDR1 LNHDA and CDR2 SQIVND (reference sequence). Trimming pared 3 bases from V and 0 bases from J, leaving 17 bases between. This CDR3 region has 17 residues.

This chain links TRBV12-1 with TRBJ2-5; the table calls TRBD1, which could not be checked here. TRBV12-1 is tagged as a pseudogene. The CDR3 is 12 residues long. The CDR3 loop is CASNSNLPTQYF. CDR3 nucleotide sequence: TGTGCCAGCAACAGTAACCTTCCGACCCAGTACTTC.

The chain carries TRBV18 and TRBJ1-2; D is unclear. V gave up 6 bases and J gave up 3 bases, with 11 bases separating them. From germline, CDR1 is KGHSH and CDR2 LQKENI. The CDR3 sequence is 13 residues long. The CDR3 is CASSPDGDYGYTF. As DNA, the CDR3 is TGTGCCAGCTCCCCCGACGGTGACTATGGCTACACCTTC.

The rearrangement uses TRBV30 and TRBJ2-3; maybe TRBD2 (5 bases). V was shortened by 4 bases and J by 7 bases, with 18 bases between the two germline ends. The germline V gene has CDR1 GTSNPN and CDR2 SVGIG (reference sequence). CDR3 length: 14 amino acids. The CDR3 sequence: CAWKGLGSLYTQYF. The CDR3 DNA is TGTGCCTGGAAAGGACTCGGGTCGTTATATACGCAGTATTTT. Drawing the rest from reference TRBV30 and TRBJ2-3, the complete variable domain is SQTIHQWPATLVQPVGSPLSLECTVEGTSNPNLYWYRQAAGRGLQLLFYSVGIGQISSEVPQNLSASRPQDRQFILSSKKLLLSDSGFYLCAWKGLGSLYTQYFGPGTRLTVL.

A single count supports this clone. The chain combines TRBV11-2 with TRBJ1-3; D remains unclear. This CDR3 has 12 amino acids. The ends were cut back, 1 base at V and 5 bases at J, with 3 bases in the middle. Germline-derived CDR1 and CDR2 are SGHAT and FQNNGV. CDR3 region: CASSLGRNTIYF. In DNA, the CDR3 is TGTGCCAGCAGCTTAGGTAGAAACACCATATATTTT. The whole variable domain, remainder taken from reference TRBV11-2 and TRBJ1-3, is EAGVAQSPRYKIIEKRQSVAFWCNPISGHATLYWYQQILGQGPKLLIQFQNNGVVDDSQLPKDRFSAERLKGVDSTLKIQPAKLEDSAVYLCASSLGRNTIYFGEGSWLTVV.

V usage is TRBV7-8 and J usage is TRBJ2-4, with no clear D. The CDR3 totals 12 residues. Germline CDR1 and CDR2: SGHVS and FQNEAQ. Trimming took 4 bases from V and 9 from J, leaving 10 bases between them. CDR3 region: CASSSPVGIQYF. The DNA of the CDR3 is TGTGCCAGCAGCTCCCCAGTCGGCATTCAGTACTTC.

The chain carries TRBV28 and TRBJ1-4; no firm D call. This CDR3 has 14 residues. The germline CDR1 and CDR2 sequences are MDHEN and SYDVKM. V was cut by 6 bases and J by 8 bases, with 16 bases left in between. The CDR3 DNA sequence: TGTGCCAGCAGCTCGTCAGAGATGCGCGAAAAACTGTTTTTT. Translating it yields CASSSSEMREKLFF.

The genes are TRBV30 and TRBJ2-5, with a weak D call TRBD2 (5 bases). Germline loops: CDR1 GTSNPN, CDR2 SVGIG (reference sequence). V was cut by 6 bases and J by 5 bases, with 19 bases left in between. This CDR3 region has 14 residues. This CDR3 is CACTERSSGETQYF. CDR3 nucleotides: TGTGCCTGCACGGAACGGTCTTCGGGGGAGACCCAGTACTTC.

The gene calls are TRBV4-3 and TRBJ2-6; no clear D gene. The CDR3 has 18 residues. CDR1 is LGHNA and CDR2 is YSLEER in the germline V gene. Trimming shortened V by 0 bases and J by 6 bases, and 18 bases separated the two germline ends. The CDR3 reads CASSQDKAWFSSANVLTF. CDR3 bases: TGCGCCAGCAGCCAAGATAAGGCGTGGTTTAGTTCGGCCAACGTCCTGACTTTC.

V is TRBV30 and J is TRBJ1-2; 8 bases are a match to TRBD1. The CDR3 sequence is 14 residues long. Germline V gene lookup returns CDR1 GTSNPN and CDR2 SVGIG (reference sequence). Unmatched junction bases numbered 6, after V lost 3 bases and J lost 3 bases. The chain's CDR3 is CAWSPTGADYGYTF. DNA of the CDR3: TGTGCCTGGAGCCCGACAGGGGCTGACTATGGCTACACCTTC.

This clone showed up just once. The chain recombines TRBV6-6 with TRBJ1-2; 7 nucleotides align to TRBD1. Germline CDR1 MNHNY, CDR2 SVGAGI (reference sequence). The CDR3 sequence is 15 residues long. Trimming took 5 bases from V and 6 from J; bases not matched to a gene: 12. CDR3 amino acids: CASSTAIRGPDGYTF. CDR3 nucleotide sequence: TGTGCCAGCAGTACCGCGATAAGGGGGCCGGATGGCTACACCTTC.

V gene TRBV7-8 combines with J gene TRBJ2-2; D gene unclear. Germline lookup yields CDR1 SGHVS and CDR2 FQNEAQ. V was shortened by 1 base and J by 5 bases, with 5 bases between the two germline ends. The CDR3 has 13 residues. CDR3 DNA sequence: TGTGCCAGCAGCTTAGAAAGAACCGGGGAGCTGTTTTTT. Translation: CASSLERTGELFF.

CDR3 protein: CASRSSTAYYETQYF. CDR3 in DNA: TGTGCCAGCAGGTCCTCTACCGCATACTATGAGACCCAGTACTTC. The chain employs TRBV2 and TRBJ2-5; D gene uncertain. Germline V CDR1 and CDR2: SNHLY, FYNNEI. Trimming shortened V by 6 bases and J by 5 bases, and 19 bases separated the two germline ends. The CDR3 runs to 15 residues.

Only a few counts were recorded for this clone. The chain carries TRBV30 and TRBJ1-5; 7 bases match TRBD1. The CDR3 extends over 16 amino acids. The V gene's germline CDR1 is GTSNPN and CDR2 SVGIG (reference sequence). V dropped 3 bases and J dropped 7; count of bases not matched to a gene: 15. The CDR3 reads CAWSAPTLTGRQPQHF. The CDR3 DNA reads TGTGCCTGGAGCGCCCCCACATTGACAGGGCGCCAGCCCCAGCATTTT.

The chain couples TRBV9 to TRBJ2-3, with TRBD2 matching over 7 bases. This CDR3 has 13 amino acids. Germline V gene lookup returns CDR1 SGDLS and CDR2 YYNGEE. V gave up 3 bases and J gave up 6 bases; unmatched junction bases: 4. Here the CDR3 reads CASSGGGVDTQYF. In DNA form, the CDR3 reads TGTGCCAGCAGCGGCGGGGGAGTCGATACGCAGTATTTT.